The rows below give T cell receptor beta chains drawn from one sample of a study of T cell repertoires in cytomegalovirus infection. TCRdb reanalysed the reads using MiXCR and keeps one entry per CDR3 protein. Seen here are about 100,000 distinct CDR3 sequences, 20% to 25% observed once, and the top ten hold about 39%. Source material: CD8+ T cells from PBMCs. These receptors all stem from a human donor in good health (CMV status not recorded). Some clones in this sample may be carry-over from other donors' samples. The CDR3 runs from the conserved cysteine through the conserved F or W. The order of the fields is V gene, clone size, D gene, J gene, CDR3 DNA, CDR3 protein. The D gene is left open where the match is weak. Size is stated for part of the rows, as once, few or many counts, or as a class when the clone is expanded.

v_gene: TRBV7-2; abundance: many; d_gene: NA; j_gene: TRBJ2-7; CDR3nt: TGTGCCAGCAGCTTAAGCAGGGGCTACGAGCAGTACTTC; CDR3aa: CASSLSRGYEQYF
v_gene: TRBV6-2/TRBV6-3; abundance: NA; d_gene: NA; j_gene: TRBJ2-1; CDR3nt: TGTGCCAGCAGCCCCGGGCCGCAACTACCCAGGGGGCAGTTCTTC; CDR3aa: CASSPGPQLPRGQFF
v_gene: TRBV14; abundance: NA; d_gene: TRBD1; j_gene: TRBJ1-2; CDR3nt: TGTGCCAGCAGCCTTATGGGACAGGGAGAAGGCTACACCTTC; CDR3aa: CASSLMGQGEGYTF
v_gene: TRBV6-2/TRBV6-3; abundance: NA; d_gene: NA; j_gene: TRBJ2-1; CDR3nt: TGTGCCAGCAGTTACTCGAAGCACAGGGCACACAATGAGCAGTTCTTC; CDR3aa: CASSYSKHRAHNEQFF
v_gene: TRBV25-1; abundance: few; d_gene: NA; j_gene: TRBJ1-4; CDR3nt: TGTGCCAGCAGTGCCTGGACGGATGAAAAACTGTTTTTT; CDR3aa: CASSAWTDEKLFF
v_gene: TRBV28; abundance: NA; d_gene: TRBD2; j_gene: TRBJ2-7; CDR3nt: TGTGCCAGCAGTTTAAACGTCCCCCTGGCGGGAGGGCCCGAGGCCTCCGAGCAGTACTTC; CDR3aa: CASSLNVPLAGGPEASEQYF
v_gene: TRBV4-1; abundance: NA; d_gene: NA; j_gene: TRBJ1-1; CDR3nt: TGTGCCAGCAGCCAAGATGGGTGGGGTATCACTGAAGCTTTCTTT; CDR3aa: CASSQDGWGITEAFF
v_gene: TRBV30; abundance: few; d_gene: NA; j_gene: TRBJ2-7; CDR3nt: TGTGCCTGGAGCCCCGACGAGGAGCAGTACTTC; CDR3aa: CAWSPDEEQYF
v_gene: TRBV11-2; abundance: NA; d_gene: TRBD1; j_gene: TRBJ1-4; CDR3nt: TGTGCCAGCAGCTCGTCCGACAGGGAGGAAAAACTGTTTTTT; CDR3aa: CASSSSDREEKLFF
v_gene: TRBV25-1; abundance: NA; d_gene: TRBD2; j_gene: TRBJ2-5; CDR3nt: TGTGCCAGCAACGGAGCGGGAGGGCCCTTACGATCAGAGACCCAGTACTTC; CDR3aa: CASNGAGGPLRSETQYF
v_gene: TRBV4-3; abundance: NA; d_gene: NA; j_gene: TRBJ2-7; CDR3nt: TGCGCCAGCAGCCAAGATACGGGGGATTTCTACGAGCAGTACTTC; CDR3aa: CASSQDTGDFYEQYF
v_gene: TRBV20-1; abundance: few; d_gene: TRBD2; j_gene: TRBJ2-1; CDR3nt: TGCAGTGCTAGAGATATCCGGACTAGCGGGGGACTAAATGAGCAGTTCTTC; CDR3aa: CSARDIRTSGGLNEQFF
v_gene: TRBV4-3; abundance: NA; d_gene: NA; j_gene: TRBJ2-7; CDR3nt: TGCGCCAGCAGCCAAGATAAGGGATCCCCGTACGAGCAGTACTTC; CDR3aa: CASSQDKGSPYEQYF
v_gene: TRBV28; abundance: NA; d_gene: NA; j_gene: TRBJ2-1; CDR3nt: TGTGCCACCAGGGTTGGAACCTTCTACAATGAGCAGTTCTTC; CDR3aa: CATRVGTFYNEQFF
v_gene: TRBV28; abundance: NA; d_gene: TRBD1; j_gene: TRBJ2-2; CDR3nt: TGTGCCAGCAACCTTCTCGGACAGGGGTTAGCCGGGGAGCTGTTTTTT; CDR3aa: CASNLLGQGLAGELFF
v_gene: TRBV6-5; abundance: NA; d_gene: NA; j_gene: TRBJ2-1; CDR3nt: TGTGCCAGCATGAGGACAGTGAATGAGCAGTTCTTC; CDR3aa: CASMRTVNEQFF
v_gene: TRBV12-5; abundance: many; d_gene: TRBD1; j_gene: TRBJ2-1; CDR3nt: TGTGCTAGTGGTTTGAATTGGGACAGGGGAGACAATGAGCAGTTCTTC; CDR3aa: CASGLNWDRGDNEQFF
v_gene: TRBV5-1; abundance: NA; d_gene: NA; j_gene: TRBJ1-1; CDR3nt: TGCGCCAGCAGCCCGGAGGGGGAAAGGACAGTTACTGAAGCTTTCTTT; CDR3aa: CASSPEGERTVTEAFF
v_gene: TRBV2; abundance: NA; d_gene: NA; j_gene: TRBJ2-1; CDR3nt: TGTGCCAGCAGTGAAGATGCCTCTCCCCAAACTGGGCAGTTCTTC; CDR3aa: CASSEDASPQTGQFF
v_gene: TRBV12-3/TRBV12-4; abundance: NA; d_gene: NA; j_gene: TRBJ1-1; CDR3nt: TGTGCCAGCAGACTCGCAAAGAACACTGAAGCTTTCTTT; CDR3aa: CASRLAKNTEAFF
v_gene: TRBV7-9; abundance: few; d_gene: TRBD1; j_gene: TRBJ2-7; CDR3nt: TGTGCCAGCAGCCCTCCCGGGACAGAGCTTAACGAGCAGTACTTC; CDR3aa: CASSPPGTELNEQYF
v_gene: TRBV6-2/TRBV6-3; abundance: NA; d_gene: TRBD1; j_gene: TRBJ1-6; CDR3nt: TGTGCCACCCACTCCGACAGGGGGAATTCACCCCTCCACTTT; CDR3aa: CATHSDRGNSPLHF
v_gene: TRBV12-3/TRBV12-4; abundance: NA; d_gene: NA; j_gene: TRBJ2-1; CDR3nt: TGTGCCAGCAGTTTTCCGGGAAACCAGGGGTGGTTCTTC; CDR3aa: CASSFPGNQGWFF
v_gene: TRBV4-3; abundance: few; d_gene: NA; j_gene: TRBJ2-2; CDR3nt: TGCGCCAGCAGCCAAGATCTCCACAGCCTAACCAACACCGGGGAGCTGTTTTTT; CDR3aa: CASSQDLHSLTNTGELFF
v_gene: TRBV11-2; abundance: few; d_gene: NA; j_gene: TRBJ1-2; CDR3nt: TGTGCCAGCAGCTTAGGGGGCTCCGAGGAAGGCTACACCTTC; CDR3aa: CASSLGGSEEGYTF
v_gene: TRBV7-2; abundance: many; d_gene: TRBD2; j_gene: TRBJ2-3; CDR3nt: TGTGCCAGCAGCTCTCCTAGCGGGGGGTTCACAGATACGCAGTATTTT; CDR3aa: CASSSPSGGFTDTQYF
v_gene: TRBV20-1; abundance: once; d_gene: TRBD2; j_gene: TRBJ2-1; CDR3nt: TGCAGTGCTAGAGATCCAAAGGGAGGAGGGAGGGGCTATGAGCAGTTCTTC; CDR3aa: CSARDPKGGGRGYEQFF
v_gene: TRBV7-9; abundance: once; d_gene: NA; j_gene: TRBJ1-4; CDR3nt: TGTGCCAGCAGCCCCGTCACAGGGCTCGGTGAAAAACTGTTTTTT; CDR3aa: CASSPVTGLGEKLFF
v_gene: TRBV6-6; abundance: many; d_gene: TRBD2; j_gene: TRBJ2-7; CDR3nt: TGTGCCAGCAGTTATACGCTAGCGGGATCCTACGAGCAGTACTTC; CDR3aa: CASSYTLAGSYEQYF
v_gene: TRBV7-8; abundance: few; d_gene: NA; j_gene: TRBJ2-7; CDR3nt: TGTGCCAGCAGCTCACCAGGGACTGTTTCCTACGAGCAGTACTTC; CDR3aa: CASSSPGTVSYEQYF
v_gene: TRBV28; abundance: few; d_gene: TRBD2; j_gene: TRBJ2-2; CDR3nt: TGTGCCAGCACCATGCGGGGCGGGGGGGCTCGTACCGGGGAGCTGTTTTTT; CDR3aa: CASTMRGGGARTGELFF
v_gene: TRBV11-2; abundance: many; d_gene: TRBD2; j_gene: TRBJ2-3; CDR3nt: TGTGCCAGCAGCACCAGACTAGCGGGAGAGGAAGATACGCAGTATTTT; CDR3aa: CASSTRLAGEEDTQYF
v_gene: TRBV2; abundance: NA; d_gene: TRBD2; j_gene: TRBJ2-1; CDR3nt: TGTGCCAGCAGTCAAACCGGGACTACCCTCCCCAATGAGCAGTTCTTC; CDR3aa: CASSQTGTTLPNEQFF
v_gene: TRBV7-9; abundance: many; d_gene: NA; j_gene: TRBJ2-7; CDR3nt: TGTGCCAGCAGCCCCTCAAAGAGCTCCTACGAGCAGTACTTC; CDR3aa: CASSPSKSSYEQYF
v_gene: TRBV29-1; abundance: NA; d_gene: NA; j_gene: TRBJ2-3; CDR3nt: TGCAGCGTTGAAGATATAGGCCGCCGAGGGTTCCCAGATACGCAGTATTTT; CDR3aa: CSVEDIGRRGFPDTQYF
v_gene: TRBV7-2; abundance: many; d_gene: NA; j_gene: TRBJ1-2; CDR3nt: TGTGCCAGCAGCTCGTCAAGGGAGTGGTACTATGGCTACACCTTC; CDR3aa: CASSSSREWYYGYTF
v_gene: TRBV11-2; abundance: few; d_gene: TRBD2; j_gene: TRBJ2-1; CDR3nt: TGTGCCAGCAGCGTAGCCGGGACTAGGCCCTACAATGAGCAGTTCTTC; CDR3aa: CASSVAGTRPYNEQFF
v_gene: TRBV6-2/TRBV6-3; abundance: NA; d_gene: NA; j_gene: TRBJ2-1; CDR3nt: TGTGCCAGCACCCCGGGCCCCGGAGGTGAGCAGTTCTTC; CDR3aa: CASTPGPGGEQFF
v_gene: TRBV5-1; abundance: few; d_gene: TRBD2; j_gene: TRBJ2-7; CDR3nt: TGCGCCAGCGCCCTTGCCGGGGGGGGGTACGAGCAGTACTTC; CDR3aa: CASALAGGGYEQYF
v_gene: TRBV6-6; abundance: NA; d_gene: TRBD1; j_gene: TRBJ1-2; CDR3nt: TGTGCCAGCAGTGTATGGGGGACTTCAGGGGGCTATGGCTACACCTTC; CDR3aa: CASSVWGTSGGYGYTF
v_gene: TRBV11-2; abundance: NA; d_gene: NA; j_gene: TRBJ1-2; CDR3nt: TGTGCCAGCAGCTCCTCTGGGGATGGCTACACCTTC; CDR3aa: CASSSSGDGYTF
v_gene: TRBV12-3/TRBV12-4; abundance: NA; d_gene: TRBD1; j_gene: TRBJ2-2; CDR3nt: TGTGCCCTCAGCGGGACAGGGGTAACCGGGGAGCTGTTTTTT; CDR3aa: CALSGTGVTGELFF
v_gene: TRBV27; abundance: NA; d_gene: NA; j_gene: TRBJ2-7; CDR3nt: TGTGCCAGCAGCCTACTGGGACTTGGCTACGAGCAGTACTTC; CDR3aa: CASSLLGLGYEQYF
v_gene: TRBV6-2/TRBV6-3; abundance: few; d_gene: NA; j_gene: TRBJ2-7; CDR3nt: TGTGCCAGCAGCCCCTGGGACCAACGGAGGGCGTGCGAGCAGTACTTC; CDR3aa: CASSPWDQRRACEQYF
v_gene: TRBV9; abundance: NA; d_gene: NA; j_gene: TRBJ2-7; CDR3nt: TGTGCCAGCAGCCCCGGGGGCAGGGCCTACGAGCAGTACTTC; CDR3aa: CASSPGGRAYEQYF
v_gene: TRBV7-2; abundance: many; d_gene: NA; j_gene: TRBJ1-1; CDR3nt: TGTGCCAGCAGCTTAGAGGTCAGCCTGAACACTGAAGCTTTCTTT; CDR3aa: CASSLEVSLNTEAFF
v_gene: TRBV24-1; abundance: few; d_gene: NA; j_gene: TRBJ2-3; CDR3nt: TGTGCCACCAGTGATACGGACAGAAGCACAGATACGCAGTATTTT; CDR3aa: CATSDTDRSTDTQYF
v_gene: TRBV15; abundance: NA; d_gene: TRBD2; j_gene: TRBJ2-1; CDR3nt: TGTGCCACCAGCCCGCTCGGACGGACTAGCCCAAACAATGAGCAGTTCTTC; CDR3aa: CATSPLGRTSPNNEQFF
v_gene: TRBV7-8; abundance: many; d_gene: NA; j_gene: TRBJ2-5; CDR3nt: TGTGCCAGCAGCTTAGGAGGTGTCAGGGCTCAAGAGACCCAGTACTTC; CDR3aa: CASSLGGVRAQETQYF
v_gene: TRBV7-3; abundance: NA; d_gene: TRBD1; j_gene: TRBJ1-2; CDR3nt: TGTGCCAGCACCGGGACAGGGGTGAACTATGGCTACACCTTC; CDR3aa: CASTGTGVNYGYTF